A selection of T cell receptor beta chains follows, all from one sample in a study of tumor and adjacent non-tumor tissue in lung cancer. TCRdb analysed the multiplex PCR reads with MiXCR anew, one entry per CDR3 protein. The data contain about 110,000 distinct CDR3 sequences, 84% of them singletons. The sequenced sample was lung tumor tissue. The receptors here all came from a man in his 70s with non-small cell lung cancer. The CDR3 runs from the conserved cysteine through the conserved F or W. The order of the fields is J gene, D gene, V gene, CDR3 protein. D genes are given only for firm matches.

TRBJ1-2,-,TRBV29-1,CNAFGRVKYGYTF
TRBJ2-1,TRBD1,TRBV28,CAGRPWGQSSGDEQFF
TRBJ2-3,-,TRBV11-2,CASSLGSGGVDTPYF
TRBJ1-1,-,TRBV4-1,CASSQGGRAEAFF
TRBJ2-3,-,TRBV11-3,CANRSEVVGVDTQYF
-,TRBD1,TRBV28,CASPQGPAGEQFF
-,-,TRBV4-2,CTSSQAQGFSQPQYF
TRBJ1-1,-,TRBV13,CASSPGTGSNAEAFF
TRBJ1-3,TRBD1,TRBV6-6,CASSIMGQWGNTIYF
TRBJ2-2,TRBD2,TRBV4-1,CASRARGSSGGLRGIWELFF
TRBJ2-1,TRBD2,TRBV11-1,CARSQQPAGGAQFF
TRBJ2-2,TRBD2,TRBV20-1,CSASTPGLAGDWTRELFF
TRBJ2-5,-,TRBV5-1,CASSFEGHETHYF
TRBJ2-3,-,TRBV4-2,CASRQHHRTTDTQYF
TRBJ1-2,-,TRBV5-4,CAISLEVNYGCTF
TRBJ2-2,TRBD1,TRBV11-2,CASRLVGTGVAGELYF
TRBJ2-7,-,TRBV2,CASSAIPEQRSYEQYF
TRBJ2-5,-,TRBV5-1,CASSRARVEETQYF
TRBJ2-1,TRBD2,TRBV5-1,CTSREFGRESDNEQLF
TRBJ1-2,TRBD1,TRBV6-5,CASSYITGQANYDYTF
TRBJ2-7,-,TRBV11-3,CASSMTGAYEQYF
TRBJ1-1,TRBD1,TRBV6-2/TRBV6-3,CASMDRNTEAFF
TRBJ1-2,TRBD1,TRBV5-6,CASSIRDRDRPYYGYTF
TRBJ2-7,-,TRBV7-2,CASSLLGGGYEQYF
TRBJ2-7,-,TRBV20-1,CRATGAVEQYF
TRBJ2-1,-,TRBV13,CASSLGRVLNEQFF
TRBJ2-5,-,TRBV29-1,CSVGGRGETQYF
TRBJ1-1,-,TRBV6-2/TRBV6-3,CVGSETVNTEAFF
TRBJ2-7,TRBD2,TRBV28,CASSFPSVKPGGEQYF
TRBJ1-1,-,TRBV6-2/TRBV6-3,CASSYREMNTEAFF
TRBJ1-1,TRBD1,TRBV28,CATSHLLRGLNTEAFF
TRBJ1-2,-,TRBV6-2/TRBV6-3,CASTRSGRGGYTF
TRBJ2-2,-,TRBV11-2,CASSLVGTRVAGELFF
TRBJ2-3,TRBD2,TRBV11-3,CASSSGTRTDTQYF
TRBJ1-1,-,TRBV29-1,CSVFGRGTKTKAFF
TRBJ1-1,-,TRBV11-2,CVSSFLSIRMNTEAFF
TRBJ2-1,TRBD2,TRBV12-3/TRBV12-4,CASRTSGMLYNEQFF
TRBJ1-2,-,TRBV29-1,CSVTANYRYTF
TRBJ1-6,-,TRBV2,CASCILFNSPLHF
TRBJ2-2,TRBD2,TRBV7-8,CASSLARLAGTGSTGELFF
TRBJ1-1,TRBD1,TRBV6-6,CGSSYSPGQGDTETFF
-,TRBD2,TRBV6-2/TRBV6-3,CVGSPGLGNTNEQYF
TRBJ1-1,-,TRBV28,CASSLWPSYFNEAFF
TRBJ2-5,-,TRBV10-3,CAISQEGLRETQYF